This is a list of T cell receptor beta chains from one sample in a study of T cells in Graves' hyperthyroidism and ophthalmopathy. TCRdb reprocessed the multiplex PCR reads via MiXCR and lists one record per CDR3 protein. The table includes roughly 250,000 distinct CDR3 sequences, 13% to 15% detected once. Source material: blood. Source of these receptors: a woman in her thirties or forties with Graves' hyperthyroidism that later progressed to Graves' ophthalmopathy. The CDR3 runs from the conserved cysteine through the conserved F or W. Each record gives: J gene, clone size, CDR3 length, V gene, CDR3 protein. A clone size is listed for some rows: how often the clone was seen (once, few, many), or a class if it is expanded.

>TRBJ2-3|many|15|TRBV7-3
CASSLYGEWGDTQYF
>TRBJ2-7|many|14|TRBV5-1
CASSLAGAVDEQYF
>TRBJ1-1|NA|14|TRBV6-2/TRBV6-3
CASSYAPGVTEAFF
>TRBJ2-1|many|15|TRBV3-1
CASSRSGFSYNEQFF
>TRBJ2-2|few|13|TRBV9
CASSGRGRRELFF
>TRBJ1-1|few|13|TRBV29-1
CSVEGLENTEAFF
>TRBJ1-3|few|14|TRBV6-1
CASRPYRGGNTIYF
>TRBJ2-1|many|14|TRBV29-1
CSANGLAGGEEQFF
>TRBJ2-5|many|22|TRBV28
CASSFFIIRRWKRDTSQETQYF
>TRBJ2-3|many|16|TRBV7-3
CASSLRGGLATDTQYF
>TRBJ2-1|many|18|TRBV10-2
CASSEETSLAGSGNEQFF
>TRBJ1-6|NA|14|TRBV12-3/TRBV12-4
CAGSFGTGNSPLHF
>TRBJ2-5|many|14|TRBV2
CASSGSFKAETQYF
>TRBJ1-1|NA|14|TRBV29-1
CSVAPTGWNTEAFF
>TRBJ2-3|many|15|TRBV28
CASSLQMTSTDTQYF
>TRBJ2-2|few|18|TRBV6-1
CASSSGTSGRRVTGELFF
>TRBJ2-1|few|15|TRBV19
CASSIVAGGANEQFF
>TRBJ2-7|NA|17|TRBV5-1
CASSPTPRASGSHEQYF
>TRBJ2-5|many|16|TRBV7-2
CASSWGLRLVGETQYF
>TRBJ1-1|many|14|TRBV7-9
CASSVQGRNTEAFF
>TRBJ2-5|many|15|TRBV5-1
CASSLQAFYQETQYF
>TRBJ2-1|once|17|TRBV9
CASSVFAGPDSYNEQFF